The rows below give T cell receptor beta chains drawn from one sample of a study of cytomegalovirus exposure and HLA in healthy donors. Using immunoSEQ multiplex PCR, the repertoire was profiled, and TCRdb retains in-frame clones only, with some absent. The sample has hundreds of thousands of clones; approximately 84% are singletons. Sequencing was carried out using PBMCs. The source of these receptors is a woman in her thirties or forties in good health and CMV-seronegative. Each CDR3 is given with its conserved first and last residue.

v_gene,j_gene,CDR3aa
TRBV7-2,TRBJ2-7,CASSPLWGLGEQYF
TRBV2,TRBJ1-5,CASATGHHSNQPQHF
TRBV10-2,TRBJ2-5,CASMTSGGQTQYF
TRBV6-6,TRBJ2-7,CASSRGQGNYEQYF
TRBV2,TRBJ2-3,CASPGLRGRTDTQYF
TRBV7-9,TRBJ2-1,CASSLGRVSEQFF
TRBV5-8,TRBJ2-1,CASSLGRAYNEQFF
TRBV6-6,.,CASRSTGGDSYEQYF
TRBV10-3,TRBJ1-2,CAISGYDYGYTF
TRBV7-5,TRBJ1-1,CARSSLSSVGGMNTEAFF
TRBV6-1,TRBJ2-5,CASSEGRLAGEETQYF
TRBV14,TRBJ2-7,CASSHRYPYTGGVDEQYF
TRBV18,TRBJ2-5,CASSPRGLAGGIETQYF
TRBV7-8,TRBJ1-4,CASSLEGQGRKLFF
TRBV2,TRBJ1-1,CASSERSMNTEAFF
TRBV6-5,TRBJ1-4,CASSYGGGEKLFF
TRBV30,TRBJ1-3,CAWKPTGQVTIYF
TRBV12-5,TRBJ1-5,CASGLVRGGVQPQHF
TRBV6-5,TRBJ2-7,CASSYGPGFSYEQYF
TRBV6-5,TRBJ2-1,CASRAAGYNEQFF
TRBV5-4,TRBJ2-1,CASSPRTGSTTYNEQFF
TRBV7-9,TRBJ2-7,CASSLGWERGGAYEQYF
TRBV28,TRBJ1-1,CASNLGRGTEAFF
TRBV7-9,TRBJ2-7,CASSLEGRGAYEQYF
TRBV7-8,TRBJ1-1,CASSLDGRGDNSLF
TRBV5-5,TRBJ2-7,CASEGLAGTEQYF
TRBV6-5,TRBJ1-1,CASSLRASNTEAFF
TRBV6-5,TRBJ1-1,CASKYGRVNTEAFF
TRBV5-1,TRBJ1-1,CASSLGQENVAFF
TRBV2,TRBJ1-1,CASSRTTSGAFF
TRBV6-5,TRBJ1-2,CASSPGTGSYGYTF
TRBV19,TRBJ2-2,CASMSRGGGLFDRELFF
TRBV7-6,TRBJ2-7,CASSLAGGQGGYEQYF
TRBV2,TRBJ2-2,CASSPGQANTGELFF
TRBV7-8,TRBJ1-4,CASSSPTGRDRKVFF
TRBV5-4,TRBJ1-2,CASSLPRVFGYTF
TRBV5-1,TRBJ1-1,CASSLTLGRAGNTEAFF
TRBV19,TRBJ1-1,CASSADREGTEAFF
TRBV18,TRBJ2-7,CASTRDRRLYEQYF
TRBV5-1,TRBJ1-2,CASSLTAGVFLAGIGYTF
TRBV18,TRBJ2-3,CASSQRGGTDTQYF
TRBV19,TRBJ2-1,CASRLGGAGDNEQFF
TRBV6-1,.,CASSEARYEQYF